The 20 T cell receptor beta chains below all came from one sample that was sequenced in a study of technical replicates of blood from a few donors. Using immunoSEQ multiplex PCR, the repertoire was profiled, and TCRdb retains in-frame clones only, with some absent. The sample carries about 100,000 clones, approximately 95% recorded once. Sequences were obtained from T cells isolated from PBMCs. The receptor source for this set is a human donor in good health.

The V and J genes are TRBV19 and TRBJ1-2; no reliable D call. CDR1 is LNHDA, CDR2 SQIVND, per germline (reference sequence). The CDR3 has 15 amino acids. Trimming shortened V by 7 bases and J by 2 bases, and 17 bases separated the two germline ends. The CDR3 DNA sequence: TGTGCCAGTACCCTAGGGTATTCGGGAAACTATGGCTACACCTTC. Translation gives CASTLGYSGNYGYTF.

The chain links TRBV6-5 to TRBJ2-3; TRBD1 is a possible D gene (6 bases). CDR3 size: 12 residues. V was clipped by 6 bases and J by 6 bases, with 10 bases between them. Germline V gives CDR1 MNHEY, CDR2 SVGAGI. Here the CDR3 reads CASRSGDDTQYF. CDR3 nucleotide sequence: TGTGCCAGCAGGTCAGGGGATGATACGCAGTATTTT.

This clone was detected a few times. The chain is built from TRBV12-5 and TRBJ2-7; 10 nucleotides line up with TRBD1. The CDR3 extends over 14 amino acids. With V trimmed by 6 bases and J by 5 bases, 7 bases remained unmatched. From germline, CDR1 is LGHNT and CDR2 FRNRAP. The CDR3 protein is CASGLGQGVNEQYF. In DNA form, the CDR3 reads TGTGCTAGTGGCCTTGGACAGGGGGTCAACGAGCAGTACTTC. The whole variable domain, remainder taken from reference TRBV12-5 and TRBJ2-7, is DARVTQTPRHKVTEMGQEVTMRCQPILGHNTVFWYRQTMMQGLELLAYFRNRAPLDDSGMPKDRFSAEMPDATLATLKIQPSEPRDSAVYFCASGLGQGVNEQYFGPGTRLTVT.

This clone has a single count. The chain is built from TRBV7-7 and TRBJ2-7, with 10 nucleotides matching TRBD1. Germline loops: CDR1 SSHAT, CDR2 FNYEAQ (reference sequence). V trimming: 5 bases; J trimming: 3 bases; junction bases outside the gene matches: 7. The length of the CDR3 is 15 residues. The CDR3 coding sequence is TGTGCCAGCAGCCGTGGACAGGGGGGCGACTACGAGCAGTACTTC. It codes for CASSRGQGGDYEQYF.

V is TRBV19 and J is TRBJ2-1; 7 bases agree with TRBD2. The CDR3 covers 18 residues. Germline assignment: CDR1 LNHDA and CDR2 SQIVND (reference sequence). J gave up 1 base and V 4 bases, and 13 bases lay outside the gene matches. This CDR3 is CASSNEGGAISSYNEQFF. DNA for the CDR3: TGTGCCAGTAGTAATGAGGGAGGGGCTATTAGTTCCTACAATGAGCAGTTCTTC.

The rearrangement joins TRBV10-3 to TRBJ2-2; TRBD2 aligns across 10 bases. Germline CDR1 reads ENHRY; CDR2 reads SYGVKD. Trimming removed 8 bases from V and 6 bases from J; junction bases left unmatched: 6. This CDR3 comprises 14 residues. The CDR3 reads CAISLAGESGELFF. The CDR3 region has the DNA TGTGCCATCTCTCTAGCGGGAGAATCCGGGGAGCTGTTTTTT.

The chain carries TRBV30 and TRBJ2-7; possible D gene TRBD2, 6 bases. The germline V gene has CDR1 GTSNPN and CDR2 SVGIG (reference sequence). This CDR3 is built from 11 residues. Deletions cut 7 bases from V and 2 bases from J, with 9 bases between. The CDR3 protein is CASSDPYEQYF. The CDR3, as DNA: TGTGCCTCTAGCGATCCCTACGAGCAGTACTTC. Variable domain in full (rest from reference TRBV30 and TRBJ2-7): SQTIHQWPATLVQPVGSPLSLECTVEGTSNPNLYWYRQAAGRGLQLLFYSVGIGQISSEVPQNLSASRPQDRQFILSSKKLLLSDSGFYLCASSDPYEQYFGPGTRLTVT.

This chain joins TRBV19 and TRBJ1-1, with 8 bases lining up with TRBD1. The germline CDR1 and CDR2 sequences are LNHDA and SQIVND (reference sequence). The V and J ends lost 7 bases and 6 bases, in that order; junction bases with no gene match: 10. CDR3 length equals 14 residues. Written as DNA, the CDR3 is TGTGCCAGTATTAAAAGACAGGGGCTATCTGAAGCTTTCTTT. Translation: CASIKRQGLSEAFF.

The CDR3 loop reads CASSLGENEQFF. The CDR3 DNA follows: TGTGCCAGCAGCTTGGGAGAAAATGAGCAGTTCTTC. The V gene is TRBV5-5, the J gene TRBJ2-1; D ambiguous. Germline V lookup: CDR1 SGHKS, CDR2 YYEKEE (reference sequence). The V end was cut by 0 bases, the J end by 7 bases, with 5 bases between. The CDR3 has 12 amino acids.

In its sample, this clone was seen a few times. The rearrangement uses TRBV28 and TRBJ1-5, with 7 bases aligning to TRBD1. V shed 4 bases and J 0 bases; nucleotides not matched to a gene: 12. The CDR3 contains 18 residues. Germline loops: CDR1 MDHEN, CDR2 SYDVKM. The DNA of the CDR3 is TGTGCCAGCAGTTCGACCTATGACAGGGTTTATAGCAATCAGCCCCAGCATTTT. Translation: CASSSTYDRVYSNQPQHF.

This clone came up once. This chain connects TRBV28 to TRBJ1-3, with 7 positions matching TRBD1. V was pared by 4 bases and J by 3 bases, with 3 bases of the junction left unmatched. There are 14 residues in the CDR3. CDR1 MDHEN and CDR2 SYDVKM come from the germline V gene. The CDR3 nucleotides read TGTGCCAGCAGTTACAGGGGTGGTGGAAACACCATATATTTT. It codes for CASSYRGGGNTIYF.

This clone came up once. The chain carries TRBV5-6 and TRBJ2-5, with 13 bases matching TRBD2. V shed 0 bases and J 7 bases; nucleotides not matched to a gene: 6. CDR3 length: 16 residues. CDR1 SGHDT and CDR2 YYEEEE come from the germline V gene. The CDR3 region has the DNA TGTGCCAGCAGCTTGGGGGGGACTAGCGGGGCTGGGACCCAGTACTTC. As protein: CASSLGGTSGAGTQYF.

A remark on this clone: The junction differs from germline at one of its ends, possibly a read error. V gene TRBV5-4 combines with J gene TRBJ1-6; 7 bases agree with TRBD1. Germline V gene data show CDR1 as SGHNT and CDR2 as YYREEE (reference sequence). This CDR3 has 13 amino acids. The DNA for the CDR3 is TGTGCCAGCAGCTTGGCCTCGGGACAGCCTGCCCGATTT. Protein sequence: CASSLASGQPARF.

This clone was recorded once. The rearrangement links TRBV4-1 to TRBJ2-5; 9 bases match TRBD1. This CDR3 region has 16 residues. The V gene end was trimmed by 3 bases and the J gene end by 4 bases; junction bases not matched to a gene: 9. The germline CDR1 and CDR2 sequences are MGHRA and YSYEKL. Here the CDR3 reads CASSHLTGGALETQYF. CDR3 nucleotides: TGCGCCAGCAGCCACCTTACAGGGGGCGCCTTAGAGACCCAGTACTTC.

The gene calls are TRBV6-4 and TRBJ2-1; 7 nucleotides match TRBD1. The germline CDR1 and CDR2 sequences are MRHNA and SNTAGT. This CDR3 contains 15 residues. J was trimmed by 7 bases and V by 2 bases; bases with no gene match: 8. CDR3: CASSDEQGMGNEQFF. As DNA, the CDR3 is TGTGCCAGCAGTGACGAACAGGGGATGGGAAATGAGCAGTTCTTC.

DNA of the CDR3: TGTGCCATCCAAAATAGCGGAAGCACAGATACGCAGTATTTT. It specifies CAIQNSGSTDTQYF. This chain links TRBV10-3 with TRBJ2-3, with D perhaps TRBD2 (6 bases). V gave up 8 bases and J gave up 0 bases, with 12 bases separating them. Looked up from germline, CDR1 is ENHRY and CDR2 is SYGVKD. This CDR3 is 14 amino acids long.

V and J are TRBV29-1 and TRBJ2-7; TRBD1 matches 7 bases. The CDR3 covers 12 residues. Germline loops: CDR1 SQVTM, CDR2 ANQGSEA. J was trimmed by 3 bases and V by 7 bases; bases with no gene match: 6. CDR3 sequence (DNA): TGCAGCGGGGGACAGTTTGGCTACGAGCAGTACTTC. This codes for CSGGQFGYEQYF.

The rearrangement joins TRBV15 to TRBJ2-1; tentatively, D is TRBD1 (6 bases). Germline CDR1 reads LNHNV; CDR2 reads YYDKDF (reference sequence). V lost 1 base and J 9 bases, leaving 22 bases between the germline ends. The CDR3 contains 17 residues. The CDR3 region is CATSRGTLSSTGIEQFF. CDR3 nucleotide sequence: TGTGCCACCAGCAGAGGGACCCTGAGTAGTACAGGGATTGAGCAGTTCTTC.

The chain employs TRBV6-5 and TRBJ1-2; D is ambiguous. Germline-derived CDR1 and CDR2 are MNHEY and SVGAGI. CDR3 length: 14 amino acids. Trimming took off 0 bases at V and 8 bases at J, with 13 bases between the two ends. For the CDR3, the DNA is TGTGCCAGCAGTTACTCCCATCTCGGGAACGGCTACACCTTC. This codes for CASSYSHLGNGYTF.

Comments on this clone: The same CDR3 can be traced to other DNA sequences in this sample. The rearrangement joins TRBV28 to TRBJ1-5; no firm D call. The CDR3 covers 12 residues. Germline CDR1 is MDHEN and CDR2 is SYDVKM. Trimming stripped 3 bases from V and 5 bases from J, with 5 bases between. The DNA for the CDR3 is TGTGCCAGCAGTTTCCGAGATCAGCCCCAGCATTTT. Protein sequence: CASSFRDQPQHF.